This TCR beta chain emerged from a study of control samples from healthy donors and cancer patients (dated by TCRdb to the early 2020s). Library preparation employed the immunoSEQ multiplex PCR assay. TCRdb provides this immuneACCESS table in a form limited to in-frame rearrangements. Some clones are lacking; in checked studies, under half of them reflect an unresolved V gene, and why the rest are absent is not known. In all, the sample holds about 130,000 clones, and approximately 90% of those were seen once. About 1.9% of the sample lies in the top ten. CDR1 SNHLY and CDR2 FYNNEI are derived from the germline V gene. The junction shows trimming of 4 bases on V and 0 bases on J, plus 10 bases between the germline ends. The CDR3 has 15 amino acids, counting the end cysteine and phenylalanine. Left in the record is the CDR3 DNA by itself, 45 bases read in frame from the first base. A word on this clone: The antigen it binds to is not known. Base qualities were left out, and no much larger clone turns up one base away.

Sequencing was performed on blood. The sequence joins TRBV2 to TRBJ1-3; a tentative D match to TRBD1 spans 5 bases. This TCR came from a woman aged 45 to 65 in good health. The DNA is TGTGCCAGCAGTGGGGGCGGCTTCTCTGGAAACACCATATATTTT. This encodes CASSGGGFSGNTIYF.